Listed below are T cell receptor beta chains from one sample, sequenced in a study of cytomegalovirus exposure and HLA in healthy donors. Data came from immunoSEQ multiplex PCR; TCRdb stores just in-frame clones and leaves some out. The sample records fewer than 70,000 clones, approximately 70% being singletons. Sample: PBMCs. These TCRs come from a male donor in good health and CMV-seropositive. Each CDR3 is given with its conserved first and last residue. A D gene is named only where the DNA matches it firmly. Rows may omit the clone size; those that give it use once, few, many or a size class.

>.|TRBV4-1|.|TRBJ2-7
TGCGCCAGCAGCCAAGGCCAGGGCTACTCCCACGAGCAGTACTTC
CASSQGQGYSHEQYF
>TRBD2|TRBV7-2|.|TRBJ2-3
TGTGCCAGCAGCTTAGGGAGCGGGGGGACTAGCACAGATACGCAGTATTTT
CASSLGSGGTSTDTQYF
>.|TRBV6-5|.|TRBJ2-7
TGTGCCAGCACCCAGCGGGACAGGATCTCCTACGAGCAGTACTTC
CASTQRDRISYEQYF
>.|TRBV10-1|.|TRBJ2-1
TGCGCCAGCAGTGAGAGCTCTCTGGCTAGTCGACCGGGTGGCGAGCAGTTCTTC
CASSESSLASRPGGEQFF
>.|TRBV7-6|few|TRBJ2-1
TGTGCCAGCAGCTTAGGGCGGAACTCCTACAATGAGCAGTTCTTC
CASSLGRNSYNEQFF
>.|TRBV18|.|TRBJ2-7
TGTGCCAGCTCACCTCTATCAGGACAGAGATCCTACGAGCAGTACTTC
CASSPLSGQRSYEQYF
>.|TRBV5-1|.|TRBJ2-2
TGCGCCAGCAGCCGCGGGACTTCCGGCACCGGGGAGCTGTTTTTT
CASSRGTSGTGELFF
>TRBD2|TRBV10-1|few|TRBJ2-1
TGCGCCAGCAGTGAGGGGACTAGCGGGGGGATGAATGAGCAGTTCTTC
CASSEGTSGGMNEQFF
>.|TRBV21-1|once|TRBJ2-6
TGTGCCAGCAGCAAAGAGTTGGGAGCCTCTGGGGCCAACGTCCTGACTTTC
CASSKELGASGANVLTF
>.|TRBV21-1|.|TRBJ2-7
TGTGCCAGCAGCAAGGCCGATGATTCCTACGAGCAGTACTTC
CASSKADDSYEQYF
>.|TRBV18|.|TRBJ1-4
TGTGCCAGCTCACTAGCAACTAATGAAAAATTGTTTTTT
CASSLATNEKLFF
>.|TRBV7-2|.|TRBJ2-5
TGTGCCAGCAGCTTAGGGGGCGGGGTGGAGACCCAGTACTTC
CASSLGGGVETQYF
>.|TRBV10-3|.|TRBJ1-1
TGTGCCATCAGTGCGGGGGGGGGCGTAAAGGGGACTGAAGCTTTCTTT
CAISAGGGVKGTEAFF
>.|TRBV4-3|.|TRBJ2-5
TGCGCCAGCAGCCAAGAAAGAGGCTGGGAGACCCAGTACTTC
CASSQERGWETQYF
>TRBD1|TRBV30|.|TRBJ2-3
TGTGCCTGGGCAACAGGGGCTGGGGCCGCAGATACGCAGTATTTT
CAWATGAGAADTQYF
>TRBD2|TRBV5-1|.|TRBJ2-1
TGCGCCAGCAGCTTGGAGGCAGGGGGGACTAGCGGGAGAGGCAATGAGCAGTTCTTC
CASSLEAGGTSGRGNEQFF
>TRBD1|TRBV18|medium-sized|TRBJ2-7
TGTGCCAGCTCACCACGAGGACAGGGCTACGAGCAGTACTTC
CASSPRGQGYEQYF
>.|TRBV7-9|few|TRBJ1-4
TGTTCCAGCAGCTTATTCAATTTGGTCAGTAATGAAAAACTGTTTTTT
CSSSLFNLVSNEKLFF
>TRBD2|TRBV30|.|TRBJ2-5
TGTGCCTGGAGTGGCATAGCGGGGGGGCGGGCCCAGTACTTC
CAWSGIAGGRAQYF
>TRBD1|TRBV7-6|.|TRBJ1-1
TGTGCCAGCGGGCAGGGGGCGAACACTGAAGCTTTCTTT
CASGQGANTEAFF
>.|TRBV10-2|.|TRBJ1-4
TGCGCCAGCAGTGAGTCTGGGGGCCGGGAAAAACTGTTTTTT
CASSESGGREKLFF
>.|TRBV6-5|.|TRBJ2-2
TGTGCCAGCAGTTACCAGCGGAGCTACACCGGGGAGCTGTTTTTT
CASSYQRSYTGELFF
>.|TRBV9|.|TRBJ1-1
TGTGCCAGCAGCCTTGGAGGAGGGGACACTGAAGCTTTCTTT
CASSLGGGDTEAFF
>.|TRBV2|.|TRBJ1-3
TGTGCCAGCAGTGAATCGGGAATCTCTGGAAACACCATATATTTT
CASSESGISGNTIYF
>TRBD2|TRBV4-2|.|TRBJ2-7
TGTGCCAGCAGCGGGACGGGGGGGAGCTCCTACGAGCAGTACTTC
CASSGTGGSSYEQYF
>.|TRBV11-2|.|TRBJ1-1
TGTGCCAGCAGCCCGAGGGGGGGTAGGTACACTGAAGCTTTCTTT
CASSPRGGRYTEAFF
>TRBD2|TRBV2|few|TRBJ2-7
TGTGCCAGCAGAGGGTACTATAGCGGGCCCTTCTCCTACGAGCAGTACTTC
CASRGYYSGPFSYEQYF
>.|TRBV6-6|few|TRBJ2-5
TGTGCCAGCATGCCTCCGGGGACACGGGAGACCCAGTACTTC
CASMPPGTRETQYF
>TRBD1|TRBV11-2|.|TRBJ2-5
TGTGCCAGCAGCTTCGGACAGGGAAGGGAGACCCAGTACTTC
CASSFGQGRETQYF
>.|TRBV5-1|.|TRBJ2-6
TGCGCCAGCAGCTTGGATAATTCCGGGGCCAACGTCCTGACTTTC
CASSLDNSGANVLTF
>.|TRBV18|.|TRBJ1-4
TGTGCCAGCTCTGTCTATCAGGGCCAGACTAATGAAAAACTGTTTTTT
CASSVYQGQTNEKLFF
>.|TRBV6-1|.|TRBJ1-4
TGTGCCAGCAGTCGCCGGAGTAATGAAAAACTGTTTTTT
CASSRRSNEKLFF
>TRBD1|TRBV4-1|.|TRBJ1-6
TGCGCCAGCAGCCCCGAGGGGACAGGGCTCTATTTTCCCCTCCACTTT
CASSPEGTGLYFPLHF
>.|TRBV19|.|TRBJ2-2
TGTGCCAGTAGCCGACAATCGGGGGGCACGAACACCGGGGAGCTGTTTTTT
CASSRQSGGTNTGELFF
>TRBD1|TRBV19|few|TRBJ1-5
TGTGCCAGTAGTATCTCAGGGGGTCCCTATCAGCCCCAGCATTTT
CASSISGGPYQPQHF
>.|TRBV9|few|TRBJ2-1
TGTGCCAGCAGCCCCGCCGGGGGTGCCGGAGGATTGAATGAGCAGTTCTTC
CASSPAGGAGGLNEQFF
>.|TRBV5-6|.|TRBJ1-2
TGTGCCAGCAGCTTGACAGGGTTATATGGCTACACCTTC
CASSLTGLYGYTF
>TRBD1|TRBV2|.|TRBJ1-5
TGTGCCAGCAGTGAGGGGGACAGGGCCCAGCCCCAGCATTTT
CASSEGDRAQPQHF
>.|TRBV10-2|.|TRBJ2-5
TGCGCCAGCAGTGACTTCGTCGGGGAGACCCAGTACTTC
CASSDFVGETQYF
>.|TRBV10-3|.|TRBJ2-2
TGTGCCATCAGTGAGGGTGGACTCTTCGGGGAGCTGTTTTTT
CAISEGGLFGELFF
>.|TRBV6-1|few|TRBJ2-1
TGTGCCAGCAGTGGACAGGGGGTGGTTTTTGGGACTAGAACCTACAATGAGCAGTTCTTC
CASSGQGVVFGTRTYNEQFF
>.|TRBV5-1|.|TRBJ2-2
TGCGCCAGCAGCGAGGCGGGTATCACCGGGGAGCTGTTTTTT
CASSEAGITGELFF
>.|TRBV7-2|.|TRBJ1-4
TGTGCCAGCAGCCCAAGTGTGACCCGGGGGGGAAAACTGTTTTTT
CASSPSVTRGGKLFF
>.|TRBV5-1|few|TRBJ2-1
TGCGCCAGCAGCCACCTGAGGCTGTCTGACAATGAGCAGTTCTTC
CASSHLRLSDNEQFF
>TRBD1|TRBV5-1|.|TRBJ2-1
TGCGCCAGCAGCTTCATCCCCGGGACAGGGGGCCACAATGAGCAGTTCTTC
CASSFIPGTGGHNEQFF
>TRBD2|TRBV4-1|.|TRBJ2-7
TGCGCCAGCAGCCACCCCGGGACTAGTCTCTACGAGCAGTACTTC
CASSHPGTSLYEQYF
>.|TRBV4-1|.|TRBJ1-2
TGCGCCAGCAGCCAAGCGGCCGGGGGGAGCTATGGCTACACCTTC
CASSQAAGGSYGYTF
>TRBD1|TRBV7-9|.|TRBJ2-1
TGTGCCAGCAGCTCAGACCCCGGACAGGGAGCCTACAATGAGCAGTTCTTC
CASSSDPGQGAYNEQFF